Listed here are 8 T cell receptor beta chains from one sample, sequenced in a study of blood T cells in healthy people across ages. A sample-barcoded 5' primer and a J-beta primer mix were used in a second PCR of roughly 7 to 11 cycles. Each CDR3 protein is one row after TCRdb ran MiXCR on the 5' RACE reads. The sample contains about 1.5 million distinct CDR3 sequences, 35% to 45% of which appear only once. The sequenced material came from blood. The origin of the receptors is a woman aged 18-35 years in good health.

The chain is built from TRBV24-1 and TRBJ2-1; possibly TRBD2 for D (6 bases). Germline V gives CDR1 KGHDR, CDR2 SFDVKD. This CDR3 is built from 15 residues. V lost 7 bases, J lost 6 bases, and 18 bases lay in between. CDR3 protein: CATSPGRSGVNEQFF. CDR3 nucleotide sequence: TGTGCCACCAGCCCCGGACGCTCGGGGGTCAATGAGCAGTTCTTC.

This CDR3 reads CASSPLTGYGQQFF. The CDR3 region has the DNA TGTGCCAGCAGCCCATTGACAGGGTACGGCCAGCAGTTCTTC. The chain combines TRBV11-2 with TRBJ2-1; TRBD1 matches at 7 bases. Trimming removed 5 bases from V and 11 bases from J; junction bases left unmatched: 12. The CDR3 has 14 amino acids. Germline values: CDR1 SGHAT, CDR2 FQNNGV.

This chain uses TRBV13 with TRBJ2-1, with D uncertain. Germline V gene sequence: CDR1 PRHDT, CDR2 FYEKMQ (reference sequence). CDR3 length equals 14 residues. The V gene lost 4 bases and the J gene lost 5 bases, with 12 bases spanning the gap. DNA of the CDR3: TGTGCCAGCAGCTCCCTGATCCGCAACAATGAGCAGTTCTTC. This gives the protein CASSSLIRNNEQFF.

This clonotype was recorded many times. This rearrangement joins TRBV20-1 to TRBJ1-2; D unclear. V lost 2 bases and J lost 0, with 13 bases in between. The CDR3 length is 15 residues. The V gene's germline CDR1 is DFQATT and CDR2 SNEGSKA (reference sequence). For the CDR3, the DNA is TGCAGTGCTAGACCGGCACAGAAACCTAACTATGGCTACACCTTC. Translated, it gives CSARPAQKPNYGYTF.

The table lists this clonotype with a few counts. CDR3 bases: TGTGCCAGCAGCTTGCCCCCCGAGGGCGGCTACACCTTC. Its protein product is CASSLPPEGGYTF. The rearrangement links TRBV5-6 to TRBJ1-2; the D is unclear. Germline CDR1 reads SGHDT; CDR2 reads YYEEEE. V was pared by 1 base and J by 8 bases, with 12 bases between. The CDR3 has 13 residues. The full variable domain, with the rest looked up from reference TRBV5-6 and TRBJ1-2, is DAGVTQSPTHLIKTRGQQVTLRCSPKSGHDTVSWYQQALGQGPQFIFQYYEEEERQRGNFPDRFSGHQFPNYSSELNVNALLLGDSALYLCASSLPPEGGYTFGSGTRLTVV.

This clonotype was detected only a few times. The chain links TRBV10-2 to TRBJ2-7; D is undetermined. CDR3 length equals 13 residues. V was clipped by 7 bases and J by 3 bases, with 13 bases between them. Per the germline V gene, CDR1 is WSHSY and CDR2 is SAAADI. In DNA form, the CDR3 reads TGCGCCAGCACCCCTGGCAGTGTCTACGAGCAGTACTTC. Translating gives CASTPGSVYEQYF.

The rearrangement uses TRBV7-2 and TRBJ2-1, with D possibly matching TRBD2 (5 bases). The V gene's germline CDR1 is SGHTA and CDR2 FQGNSA. The CDR3 totals 14 residues. V was shortened by 5 bases and J by 5 bases, with 13 bases between the two germline ends. The CDR3 region is CASSTQSGNNEQFF. CDR3 sequence (DNA): TGTGCCAGCAGCACCCAAAGCGGTAACAATGAGCAGTTCTTC.

The chain employs TRBV12-3 or TRBV12-4 and TRBJ1-4; perhaps TRBD1 as D (5 bases). This CDR3 has 12 residues. Trimming removed 5 bases at V and 10 bases at J, with 11 bases between. For the CDR3, the DNA is TGTGCCAGCAGTCCGGGACCCCCAAAACTGTTTTTT. Amino acids: CASSPGPPKLFF.